This T cell receptor beta chain appears in the sequencing data of a study of blood T cell repertoires in COVID-19. Authors' data handling: Researchers report that nucleated cell counts were estimated from reference gene primer amplification. Sequencing used immunoSEQ multiplex PCR; TCRdb keeps in-frame clones, though not all of them. The D gene and trimming were derived from the DNA, and the V and J assignments and clone size from that table. The top ten hold around 3.1% of the sample, which has some 150,000 clones, 70% to 90% seen once. The receptor was isolated from a woman between 40 and 55 years old with active or convalescent COVID-19. The sample was peripheral blood.

The CDR3 region is CASRVSGSSYNEQFF. The CDR3 DNA is TGTGCCAGCCGAGTGAGCGGGAGCTCCTACAATGAGCAGTTCTTC. The chain links TRBV28 to TRBJ2-1; TRBD2 matches at 8 bases. CDR1 MDHEN and CDR2 SYDVKM come from the germline V gene. V shed 8 bases, J shed 0 bases, and the junction held 6 bases outside the gene matches. This CDR3 contains 15 residues.